The present entry profiles one T cell receptor (beta chain) with its context. The antigen is unknown. The sample comes from a study of cytomegalovirus exposure and HLA in healthy donors. With 60 Vbeta and 13 Jbeta primers, the PCR was carried out. Clones were read by immunoSEQ multiplex PCR, and TCRdb kept only the in-frame ones, dropping some. The sample yields roughly 180,000 clones, 76% seen once. V shed 7 bases and J shed 7 bases, with 10 bases lying between them. Germline CDR1 SGHVS, CDR2 FQNEAQ. The CDR3 sequence is 12 residues long. Whole-study findings and limits: Reportedly, HLA-A and HLA-B alleles of most subjects were accurately predicted from TCR beta. With further analysis later on, most CMV-associated TCR beta chains appeared HLA-restricted. Roughly even sequencing depth across donors was the assumption behind the presence/absence analyses. Most TCR sequences were rare, but some public TCRs occurred in many donors.

The chain joins TRBV7-8 to TRBJ2-2; D is possibly TRBD2 (5 bases). This TCR came from a woman in her 30s in good health and CMV-seropositive. Sequenced input: PBMCs. CDR3 nucleotide sequence: TGTGCCAGCACTCACGGGGACGGGGAGCTGTTTTTT. Amino acid sequence: CASTHGDGELFF. Combining the CDR3 with reference TRBV7-8 and TRBJ2-2 gives the whole variable domain GAGVSQSPRYKVAKRGQDVALRCDPISGHVSLFWYQQALGQGPEFLTYFQNEAQLDKSGLPSDRFFAERPEGSVSTLKIQRTQQEDSAVYLCASTHGDGELFFGEGSRLTVL.